A single sample gave rise to the 25 T cell receptor beta chains below, sequenced in a study of shared clonotypes between healthy human individuals. TCRdb's table, derived via immunoSEQ multiplex PCR, lists solely in-frame clones and lacks some. The sample contains about 2 million clones, about 95% of which appear only once. Specimen: naive CD4+ T cells sorted from blood. Sample subset: CD45RA+ positively selected. The receptors shown here come from a man between 18 and 29 years old in good health.

The chain is built from TRBV4-2 and TRBJ2-3; 12 bases match TRBD2. The CDR3 runs to 16 residues. After removal of 1 base from V and 7 bases from J, the junction contained 6 bases not matched to a gene. Germline assignment: CDR1 LGHNA and CDR2 YNFKEQ. The CDR3 DNA is TGTGCCAGCAGCCAAGCTACTAGCGGGGGGAAGAATACGCAGTATTTT. As protein: CASSQATSGGKNTQYF.

With respect to this clone: The same CDR3 can be traced to other DNA sequences in this sample. The chain carries TRBV6-5 and TRBJ2-3; D is undetermined. CDR3 size: 13 residues. V lost 2 bases, J lost 6 bases, and 9 bases lay in between. The germline V gene has CDR1 MNHEY and CDR2 SVGAGI. The CDR3 nucleotides read TGTGCCAGCAGTTACGATCCCACCGATACGCAGTATTTT. Its protein product is CASSYDPTDTQYF.

Turning to this clone: This same CDR3 is encoded by further DNA sequences in the sample. The chain is built from TRBV9 and TRBJ1-5; D not resolved. Trimming left V 0 bases short and J 0 bases short, with 4 bases between. This CDR3 comprises 14 residues. Looked up from germline, CDR1 is SGDLS and CDR2 is YYNGEE. The CDR3 loop is CASSVGDSNQPQHF. Here the CDR3 DNA reads TGTGCCAGCAGCGTAGGGGATAGCAATCAGCCCCAGCATTTT. Combining the CDR3 with reference TRBV9 and TRBJ1-5 gives the whole variable domain DSGVTQTPKHLITATGQRVTLRCSPRSGDLSVYWYQQSLDQGLQFLIQYYNGEERAKGNILERFSAQQFPDLHSELNLSSLELGDSALYFCASSVGDSNQPQHFGDGTRLSIL.

V and J are TRBV29-1 and TRBJ2-6, with D maybe TRBD1 (6 bases). The CDR3 sequence is 15 residues long. Germline lookup yields CDR1 SQVTM and CDR2 ANQGSEA. Trimming took 6 bases from V and 1 from J, leaving 13 bases between them. The CDR3 protein is CSVVTGSSGANVLTF. DNA of the CDR3: TGCAGCGTCGTTACAGGGTCGTCTGGGGCCAACGTCCTGACTTTC.

This clone has just a few counts. This chain uses TRBV6-1 with TRBJ1-4; D remains ambiguous. This CDR3 contains 14 residues. CDR1 and CDR2 from the germline V gene are MNHNS and SASEGT. V lost 6 bases and J lost 0, with 8 bases in between. CDR3 sequence reads: CASRPVATNEKLFF. The CDR3, as DNA: TGTGCCAGCAGACCGGTTGCAACTAATGAAAAACTGTTTTTT.

This clone was observed a single time. The V call is TRBV30, the J call TRBJ1-2; possible D gene TRBD1, 6 bases. This CDR3 region has 13 residues. Trimming removed 0 bases from V and 7 bases from J, with 12 bases in between. Germline V gene lookup returns CDR1 GTSNPN and CDR2 SVGIG (reference sequence). CDR3 bases: TGTGCCTGGAGTGTAGAAAGGGGGACTGGCTACACCTTC. It codes for CAWSVERGTGYTF.

Here the CDR3 DNA reads TGTGCCAGCAGTGAAATGCAGAGCAGCTCTGGAAACACCATATATTTT. As protein: CASSEMQSSSGNTIYF. V and J are TRBV6-1 and TRBJ1-3; D ambiguous. Germline CDR1 reads MNHNS; CDR2 reads SASEGT. The CDR3 runs 16 residues. V gave up 2 bases and J gave up 0 bases, with 11 bases separating them.

This clone was observed once. One base away lies a much larger clone, so this may be a sequencing read error. Other DNA sequences in this specimen translate into the identical CDR3. The chain combines TRBV7-8 with TRBJ2-7; D gene unclear. The germline gives CDR1 SGHVS, CDR2 FQNEAQ. The CDR3 extends over 13 amino acids. The V gene lost 5 bases and the J gene lost 3 bases, with 11 bases spanning the gap. The CDR3 protein is CASSIGQVYEQYF. The CDR3 bases are TGTGCCAGCAGCATCGGGCAGGTCTACGAGCAGTACTTC. Together with reference TRBV7-8 and TRBJ2-7, the CDR3 gives the full variable domain: GAGVSQSPRYKVAKRGQDVALRCDPISGHVSLFWYQQALGQGPEFLTYFQNEAQLDKSGLPSDRFFAERPEGSVSTLKIQRTQQEDSAVYLCASSIGQVYEQYFGPGTRLTVT.

The chain is built from TRBV5-1 and TRBJ1-1, with a weak D call TRBD1 (6 bases). Trimming shortened V by 0 bases and J by 4 bases, and 19 bases separated the two germline ends. Germline lookup yields CDR1 SGHRS and CDR2 YFSETQ. The CDR3 has 17 amino acids. CDR3 protein: CASSLGVDVVRGTEAFF. CDR3 DNA: TGCGCCAGCAGCTTGGGGGTGGATGTAGTCAGGGGCACTGAAGCTTTCTTT. Drawing the rest from reference TRBV5-1 and TRBJ1-1, the complete variable domain is KAGVTQTPRYLIKTRGQQVTLSCSPISGHRSVSWYQQTPGQGLQFLFEYFSETQRNKGNFPGRFSGRQFSNSRSEMNVSTLELGDSALYLCASSLGVDVVRGTEAFFGQGTRLTVV.

V and J are TRBV20-1 and TRBJ2-7; no firm D call. V shed 7 bases and J shed 5 bases, with 9 bases lying between them. Germline CDR1 reads DFQATT; CDR2 reads SNEGSKA (reference sequence). The CDR3 is made up of 10 amino acids. This CDR3 is CSGKVDEQYF. The CDR3 bases are TGCAGTGGCAAAGTTGACGAGCAGTACTTC.

The rearrangement links TRBV18 to TRBJ2-7, with D possibly matching TRBD1 (6 bases). This CDR3 contains 14 residues. V lost 4 bases and J 0 bases, leaving 10 bases between the germline ends. From germline, CDR1 is KGHSH and CDR2 LQKENI. The CDR3 here is CASSLLTGSYEQYF. CDR3 DNA: TGTGCCAGCTCACTACTGACAGGCTCCTACGAGCAGTACTTC.

Regarding this clone: Other DNA sequences in the same sample also yield this CDR3. This chain joins TRBV5-1 and TRBJ2-2; 7 bases align to TRBD2. Germline CDR1 reads SGHRS; CDR2 reads YFSETQ. The CDR3 is made up of 17 amino acids. V dropped 0 bases and J dropped 0; count of bases not matched to a gene: 5. As DNA, the CDR3 is TGCGCCAGCAGCTTGGCCCGGGCGGGAGCGAACACCGGGGAGCTGTTTTTT. It is translated as CASSLARAGANTGELFF. Full variable domain (missing parts from reference TRBV5-1 and TRBJ2-2): KAGVTQTPRYLIKTRGQQVTLSCSPISGHRSVSWYQQTPGQGLQFLFEYFSETQRNKGNFPGRFSGRQFSNSRSEMNVSTLELGDSALYLCASSLARAGANTGELFFGEGSRLTVL.

The CDR3: CASAPGPSGEQYF. CDR3 DNA: TGTGCCAGCGCCCCCGGGCCCAGTGGGGAGCAGTACTTC. This chain uses TRBV6-6 with TRBJ2-7; D gene ambiguous. Germline loops: CDR1 MNHNY, CDR2 SVGAGI (reference sequence). The CDR3 covers 13 residues. V was trimmed by 8 bases and J by 7 bases, leaving 18 bases between them.

Concerning this clone itself: Other DNA sequences from this sample encode an identical CDR3 as well. This sequence joins TRBV6-1 and TRBJ1-4; D is perhaps TRBD1 (6 bases). This CDR3 has 14 residues. Germline assignment: CDR1 MNHNS and CDR2 SASEGT. The germline V and J ends were trimmed by 5 bases and 5 bases, with 12 bases remaining between them. The CDR3 region is CASSLTGLNEKLFF. The CDR3 bases are TGTGCCAGCAGTCTAACAGGGTTAAATGAAAAACTGTTTTTT.

The genes are TRBV7-8 and TRBJ1-4; 9 nucleotides agree with TRBD1. Germline V gene sequence: CDR1 SGHVS, CDR2 FQNEAQ. With 5 bases clipped from V and 8 bases from J, the junction kept 12 bases outside the gene matches. The CDR3 extends over 16 amino acids. The chain's CDR3 is CASSTGTGWRSEKLFF. CDR3 DNA: TGTGCCAGCAGCACCGGGACAGGGTGGAGGAGCGAAAAACTGTTTTTT.

J is TRBJ2-3 and V is TRBV5-4, with 8 bases matching TRBD2. Germline V gene data show CDR1 as SGHNT and CDR2 as YYREEE (reference sequence). CDR3 length equals 15 residues. V lost 1 base and J lost 5; bases outside the gene matches: 6. Written as DNA, the CDR3 is TGTGCCAGCAGCTTGATGACTAGCGAGGTAGATACGCAGTATTTT. Its protein is CASSLMTSEVDTQYF.

The chain recombines TRBV6-1 with TRBJ1-1; no clear D gene. CDR3 size: 14 residues. V lost 3 bases and J 5 bases, leaving 13 bases between the germline ends. Germline loops: CDR1 MNHNS, CDR2 SASEGT. In DNA form, the CDR3 reads TGTGCCAGCAGTGAGGTGGGAATGGCAACTGAAGCTTTCTTT. This gives the protein CASSEVGMATEAFF.

The gene calls are TRBV29-1 and TRBJ2-1, with 7 bases that match TRBD2. The CDR3 spans 11 residues. Germline trimming cut 4 bases from V and 7 bases from J; bases unmatched to any gene: 1. Germline V gene lookup returns CDR1 SQVTM and CDR2 ANQGSEA. CDR3 amino acids: CSVVAGNEQFF. The CDR3 nucleotides read TGCAGCGTTGTAGCGGGTAATGAGCAGTTCTTC.

This clone has only one observation. The chain employs TRBV19 and TRBJ2-7; D may be TRBD2 (5 bases). Germline V gene sequence: CDR1 LNHDA, CDR2 SQIVND (reference sequence). Deletions cut 5 bases from V and 6 bases from J, with 20 bases between. The CDR3 is made up of 15 amino acids. The CDR3 here is CASSPAPDWSVEQYF. CDR3 bases: TGTGCCAGTAGTCCCGCCCCGGACTGGTCCGTCGAGCAGTACTTC.

Only a few counts were recorded for this clone. This chain joins TRBV5-1 and TRBJ1-6; 7 bases agree with TRBD1. Germline V gives CDR1 SGHRS, CDR2 YFSETQ. This CDR3 contains 14 residues. Unmatched junction bases numbered 6, after V lost 4 bases and J lost 8 bases. For the CDR3, the DNA is TGCGCCAGCAGCGCCGTCAGGGGGTATTCACCCCTCCACTTT. Translating it yields CASSAVRGYSPLHF.

The chain uses TRBV6-6 and TRBJ1-5; tentative D call: TRBD1 (6 bases). Germline V gene sequence: CDR1 MNHNY, CDR2 SVGAGI (reference sequence). V was clipped by 5 bases and J by 7 bases, with 12 bases between them. This CDR3 has 13 residues. The CDR3 region is CASSRNREQPQHF. The CDR3 DNA is TGTGCCAGCAGTCGAAACAGGGAACAGCCCCAGCATTTT.

The chain uses TRBV9 and TRBJ1-2; 9 bases are shared with TRBD1. With 3 bases clipped from V and 4 bases from J, the junction kept 10 bases outside the gene matches. Germline V lookup: CDR1 SGDLS, CDR2 YYNGEE. The length of the CDR3 is 16 residues. CDR3 coding DNA: TGTGCCAGCAGCGCTTTTGGAGGGACAGGGAGCTATGGCTACACCTTC. Translation gives CASSAFGGTGSYGYTF.

The rearrangement uses TRBV28 and TRBJ1-4; 8 bases are shared with TRBD1. The germline CDR1 and CDR2 sequences are MDHEN and SYDVKM. The trim removed 4 bases at V and 2 bases at J, leaving 6 bases unmatched. The CDR3 has 16 amino acids. The CDR3 DNA reads as TGTGCCAGCAGTTCCAGGGGGCGGGCGACTAATGAAAAACTGTTTTTT. Translated, it gives CASSSRGRATNEKLFF.

The genes are TRBV2 and TRBJ1-5, with no clear D. The V gene's germline CDR1 is SNHLY and CDR2 FYNNEI. Trimming removed 4 bases from V and 5 bases from J, with 12 bases in between. The CDR3 consists of 14 residues. This chain's CDR3 is CASSGPVADQPQHF. In DNA, the CDR3 is TGTGCCAGCAGTGGACCGGTGGCAGATCAGCCCCAGCATTTT.

This sequence joins TRBV14 and TRBJ2-7; D ambiguous. With 1 base removed from V and 2 bases from J, the gap between germline ends came to 12 bases. The V gene's germline CDR1 is SGHDN and CDR2 FVKESK. This CDR3 comprises 15 residues. The CDR3 region is CASSQARHRTYEQYF. In nucleotides, the CDR3 is TGTGCCAGCAGCCAAGCCCGTCATCGAACCTACGAGCAGTACTTC. Drawing the rest from reference TRBV14 and TRBJ2-7, the complete variable domain is EAGVTQFPSHSVIEKGQTVTLRCDPISGHDNLYWYRRVMGKEIKFLLHFVKESKQDESGMPNNRFLAERTGGTYSTLKVQPAELEDSGVYFCASSQARHRTYEQYFGPGTRLTVT.